These T cell receptor beta chains were read from a single sample in a study of T cells after yellow fever vaccination. TCRdb independently ran MiXCR on the 5' RACE reads; one entry per CDR3 protein. This sample has about 320,000 distinct CDR3 sequences; about 4.5% occur once, and the top ten carry approximately 19%. This sample comprised PBMCs, obtained 15 days after the yellow fever booster vaccination. Every receptor here comes from a man in his late teens or twenties who received the YFV17D yellow fever vaccine. The CDR3 runs from the conserved cysteine through the conserved F or W. A D gene is named only where the DNA matches it firmly. Not all rows give a size; the values are once, few, many and, for expanded clones, a class.

clone_size,v_call,j_call,d_call,cdr3_aa,cdr3_nt
many,TRBV7-9,TRBJ2-2,TRBD1,CASSYPRQGTNTGELFF,TGTGCCAGCAGCTACCCTCGACAGGGGACGAACACCGGGGAGCTGTTTTTT
.,TRBV28,TRBJ1-2,TRBD1,CASQDRRNYGYTF,TGTGCCAGCCAGGACAGGAGAAACTATGGCTACACCTTC
.,TRBV10-3,TRBJ2-3,.,CAISEPAADTQYF,TGTGCCATCAGTGAGCCCGCTGCTGATACGCAGTATTTT
.,TRBV5-6,TRBJ2-6,.,CASSRLVGTTISGANVLTF,TGTGCCAGCAGCCGCCTCGTAGGGACGACGATCTCTGGGGCCAACGTCCTGACTTTC
many,TRBV5-1,TRBJ2-1,.,CASSSGGQGYNEQFF,TGCGCCAGCAGCTCGGGGGGCCAGGGTTACAATGAGCAGTTCTTC
many,TRBV12-3/TRBV12-4,TRBJ1-5,.,CASSLGNSNQPQHF,TGTGCCAGCAGTTTAGGCAATAGCAATCAGCCCCAGCATTTT
.,TRBV6-6,TRBJ2-7,.,CASRGQGVTYEQYF,TGTGCCAGTCGGGGGCAGGGAGTCACCTACGAGCAGTACTTC
few,TRBV19,TRBJ1-1,.,CASTQGKAYGANTEAFF,TGTGCCAGCACTCAGGGGAAAGCTTACGGAGCGAACACTGAAGCTTTCTTT
many,TRBV4-1,TRBJ1-6,.,CASSQAGSGTNNSPLHF,TGCGCCAGCAGCCAAGCTGGATCGGGGACCAATAATTCACCCCTCCACTTT
.,TRBV5-1,TRBJ2-3,.,CASSQGRDLGTDTQYF,TGCGCCAGCAGCCAAGGAAGGGACCTTGGGACAGATACGCAGTATTTT
many,TRBV6-5,TRBJ1-4,.,CASSSDTLGEKLFF,TGTGCCAGCAGCTCGGACACCCTTGGAGAAAAACTGTTTTTT
few,TRBV20-1,TRBJ2-1,TRBD2,CSGLAGAYNEQFF,TGCAGTGGACTAGCGGGGGCCTACAATGAGCAGTTCTTC
many,TRBV7-7,TRBJ1-5,.,CASSLGVDQPQHF,TGTGCTAGCAGCTTAGGTGTAGATCAGCCCCAGCATTTT
many,TRBV6-1,TRBJ2-3,.,CASSEMMTDTQYF,TGTGCCAGCAGTGAAATGATGACAGATACGCAGTATTTT
many,TRBV20-1,TRBJ1-4,TRBD1,CSARDPTGAAEKLFF,TGCAGTGCTAGAGATCCGACAGGGGCGGCTGAAAAACTGTTTTTT
many,TRBV20-1,TRBJ1-3,.,CSARIPDGHPPRNGQWNSGNTIYF,TGCAGTGCTAGAATCCCAGATGGGCACCCTCCTCGGAACGGACAGTGGAACTCTGGAAACACCATATATTTT
many,TRBV3-1,TRBJ1-1,TRBD1,CASSPTGQNTEAFF,TGTGCCAGCAGCCCGACAGGGCAGAACACTGAAGCTTTCTTT
many,TRBV5-1,TRBJ2-7,.,CASSLGADDEQYF,TGCGCCAGCAGCTTGGGGGCAGACGACGAGCAGTACTTC
many,TRBV5-1,TRBJ2-7,.,CASSLGGRLEGLTYEQYF,TGCGCCAGCAGCTTGGGAGGCAGGTTGGAGGGCTTAACCTACGAGCAGTACTTC
many,TRBV29-1,TRBJ1-1,.,CSVFSGLNTEAFF,TGCAGCGTTTTCTCAGGTTTGAACACTGAAGCTTTCTTT
many,TRBV7-2,TRBJ2-5,.,CASSPRRGSETQYF,TGTGCCAGCAGCCCCCGAAGAGGTTCCGAGACCCAGTACTTC
.,TRBV7-8,TRBJ1-4,.,CASSLDSEKLFF,TGTGCCAGCAGCTTAGACAGCGAAAAACTGTTTTTT
.,TRBV12-3/TRBV12-4,TRBJ1-1,.,CASSQGLPYTEAFF,TGTGCCAGCAGTCAAGGTCTCCCTTACACTGAAGCTTTCTTT
many,TRBV4-1,TRBJ2-5,.,CASSQGRGWGQETQYF,TGCGCCAGCAGCCAAGGGAGGGGATGGGGCCAAGAGACCCAGTACTTC
.,TRBV12-3/TRBV12-4,TRBJ1-1,TRBD1,CASSRPRQGVGNTEAFF,TGTGCCAGCAGTCGACCACGACAGGGGGTCGGGAACACTGAAGCTTTCTTT
.,TRBV5-1,TRBJ1-1,TRBD1,CASSGTGDHTEAFF,TGCGCCAGCAGCGGGACAGGGGATCACACTGAAGCTTTCTTT
.,TRBV20-1,TRBJ1-1,.,CSASEPEAFF,TGCAGTGCTTCCGAGCCTGAAGCTTTCTTT
.,TRBV9,TRBJ1-3,.,CASSVGLGNTIYF,TGTGCCAGCAGCGTAGGCCTTGGAAACACCATATATTTT
many,TRBV10-1,TRBJ2-1,TRBD2,CASSASGGVGEQFF,TGCGCCAGCAGTGCTAGCGGGGGAGTCGGTGAGCAGTTCTTC
many,TRBV7-8,TRBJ1-1,.,CASSLAGTEREAFF,TGTGCCAGCAGCTTAGCGGGGACGGAAAGGGAAGCTTTCTTT
few,TRBV10-2,TRBJ1-5,.,CASSETGLNQPQHF,TGCGCCAGCAGTGAGACCGGACTCAATCAGCCCCAGCATTTT
.,TRBV5-1,TRBJ2-1,.,CASSLETRFNNEQFF,TGCGCCAGCAGCTTGGAGACCCGCTTCAACAATGAGCAGTTCTTC
many,TRBV20-1,TRBJ2-1,.,CSTKGAGLHEQFF,TGCAGTACCAAAGGAGCTGGCCTCCATGAGCAGTTCTTC
many,TRBV7-2,TRBJ1-4,.,CASSLVGKKEKLFF,TGTGCCAGCAGCTTAGTCGGGAAGAAAGAAAAACTGTTTTTT
many,TRBV7-2,TRBJ2-1,TRBD1,CASSVRTAQGDEQFF,TGTGCCAGCAGCGTCAGGACCGCACAGGGGGATGAGCAGTTCTTC
.,TRBV6-5,TRBJ2-5,.,CASSYSINPRQETQYF,TGTGCCAGCAGTTACTCGATCAACCCTCGCCAAGAGACCCAGTACTTC
.,TRBV18,TRBJ2-1,.,CASSLRSDNEQFF,TGTGCCAGCTCACTGAGGAGCGACAATGAGCAGTTCTTC
many,TRBV7-2,TRBJ2-1,TRBD1,CASRGTGKGLGEQFF,TGTGCCAGCAGGGGGACAGGGAAAGGTTTGGGCGAGCAGTTCTTC
.,TRBV7-2,TRBJ1-4,.,CASSLTGREKLFF,TGTGCCAGCAGCTTAACAGGCCGTGAAAAACTGTTTTTT
.,TRBV11-2,TRBJ2-1,.,CASRTSFGANEGEQFF,TGTGCCAGCAGGACCTCCTTCGGGGCAAACGAGGGTGAGCAGTTCTTC
few,TRBV4-1,TRBJ1-6,.,CASSQDLGYNSPLHF,TGCGCCAGCAGCCAAGACCTGGGCTATAATTCACCCCTCCACTTT
few,TRBV10-3,TRBJ2-3,TRBD2,CAISAREGPSTDTQYF,TGTGCCATCAGCGCCCGGGAGGGGCCTAGCACAGATACGCAGTATTTT
.,TRBV27,TRBJ1-5,TRBD1,CASNTGTGLMRNQPQHF,TGTGCCAGCAACACCGGGACAGGGTTAATGCGCAATCAGCCCCAGCATTTT
.,TRBV5-6,TRBJ2-3,.,CASSFLARGTDTQYF,TGTGCCAGCAGCTTTCTTGCTCGCGGGACAGATACGCAGTATTTT
few,TRBV7-2,TRBJ2-1,.,CASSAGQSPYNEQFF,TGTGCCAGCAGCGCCGGACAGTCACCTTACAATGAGCAGTTCTTC
few,TRBV25-1,TRBJ2-7,TRBD1,CASSDRGQATYEQYF,TGTGCCAGCAGTGATCGGGGACAGGCGACCTACGAGCAGTACTTC
many,TRBV12-3/TRBV12-4,TRBJ1-5,.,CASSLRSIVGGNQPQHF,TGTGCCAGCAGTTTGAGATCGATCGTTGGCGGCAATCAGCCCCAGCATTTT
few,TRBV18,TRBJ2-5,.,CASSSWDTQETQYF,TGTGCCAGCTCTTCATGGGACACTCAAGAGACCCAGTACTTC
many,TRBV21-1,TRBJ2-3,.,CASSSRAYILFTDTQYF,TGTGCCAGCAGCTCCCGAGCCTACATCCTGTTCACAGATACGCAGTATTTT
many,TRBV6-8,TRBJ1-2,.,CASLREVDGYTF,TGTGCCAGTCTGAGGGAGGTGGATGGCTACACCTTC
many,TRBV21-1,TRBJ2-2,.,CASSKWPMFSAGELFF,TGTGCCAGCAGCAAATGGCCCATGTTCTCGGCCGGGGAGCTGTTTTTT
many,TRBV28,TRBJ1-2,TRBD1,CASSTPGQGLVYGYTF,TGTGCCAGCAGTACCCCAGGACAGGGCCTTGTCTATGGCTACACCTTC
.,TRBV5-5,TRBJ2-7,TRBD2,CASTLRGGEQYF,TGTGCCAGCACCCTGCGGGGGGGCGAGCAGTACTTC
many,TRBV5-6,TRBJ2-1,.,CASREVRGEQFF,TGTGCCAGCAGGGAGGTCAGGGGTGAGCAGTTCTTC
many,TRBV7-2,TRBJ1-2,.,CASSIGYPQGYTF,TGTGCCAGCAGCATAGGGTACCCCCAGGGCTACACCTTC
few,TRBV4-3,TRBJ1-6,.,CASSHPLYNSPLHF,TGCGCCAGCAGCCACCCTCTGTACAATTCACCCCTCCACTTT
many,TRBV4-3,TRBJ2-1,.,CASSRRSGSYNEQFF,TGCGCCAGCAGCCGGAGGTCCGGCTCCTACAATGAGCAGTTCTTC
many,TRBV7-2,TRBJ1-2,.,CASSRLPSNYGYTF,TGTGCCAGCAGCCGGCTCCCGTCCAACTATGGCTACACCTTC
many,TRBV4-2,TRBJ2-2,.,CASSQGRGGLHGELFF,TGTGCCAGCAGCCAAGGTCGCGGGGGCCTCCACGGGGAGCTGTTTTTT